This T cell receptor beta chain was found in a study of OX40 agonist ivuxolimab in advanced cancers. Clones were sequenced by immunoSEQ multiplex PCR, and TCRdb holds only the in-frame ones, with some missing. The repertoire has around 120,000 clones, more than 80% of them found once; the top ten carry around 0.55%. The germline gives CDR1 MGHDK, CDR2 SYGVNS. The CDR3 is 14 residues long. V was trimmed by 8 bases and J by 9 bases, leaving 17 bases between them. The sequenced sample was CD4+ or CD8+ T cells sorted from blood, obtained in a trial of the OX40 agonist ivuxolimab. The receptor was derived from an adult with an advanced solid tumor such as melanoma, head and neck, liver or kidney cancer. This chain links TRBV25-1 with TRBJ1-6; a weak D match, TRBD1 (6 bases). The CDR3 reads CASARQESFSPLHF. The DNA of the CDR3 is TGTGCCAGCGCCCGACAGGAATCATTTTCACCCCTCCACTTT.